This paragraph reports one T cell receptor beta chain. V trimming: 1 base; J trimming: 5 bases; junction bases outside the gene matches: 4. Germline V lookup: CDR1 SEHNR, CDR2 FQNEAQ (reference sequence). There are 15 residues in the CDR3. cDNA reverse transcribed from extracted RNA served as the sequencing template. The protocol was immunoSEQ multiplex PCR, while the TCRdb copy is restricted to in-frame clones and leaves out a portion. The sample has some 150,000 clones; roughly four fifths are singletons. As for treatment: oral pan-JAK inhibitor, 5-10 mg twice daily. These data originate in a study of CD8+ T cells in alopecia areata. Background on the study: Those treated were given oral tofacitinib at 5 to 10 mg twice daily. Once tofacitinib had been taken for 6 to 18 months, 6 months off drug followed.

The J gene is TRBJ2-3, the V gene TRBV7-9, with 9 bases that match TRBD1. The starting material was CD8+ T cells sorted from blood, obtained at week 4, from a patient treated with tofacitinib. This receptor was obtained from a human donor with alopecia areata. The chain's CDR3 is CASSLGWTGEDTQYF. The CDR3 DNA sequence: TGTGCCAGCAGCTTAGGCTGGACAGGGGAAGATACGCAGTATTTT.